This T cell receptor (beta chain) was sequenced in a study of shared clonotypes between healthy human individuals. Study details: The donors, a couple of women and three men, were aged 18 to 49.

Trimming left V 4 bases short and J 2 bases short, with 13 bases between. Per germline, CDR1 SGHNT and CDR2 YYREEE (reference sequence). The CDR3 contains 14 residues. CD45RO negativity and positive selection for CCR7 defined naive CD8 cells, a population that excluded terminally differentiated effector memory CD45RA+ cells. Produced via immunoSEQ multiplex PCR; TCRdb's table is partial and in-frame only. The sample has around 610,000 clones; about 96% are singletons. The chain links TRBV5-4 to TRBJ2-7, with D possibly being TRBD1 (6 bases). Material for sequencing was naive CD8+ T cells sorted from blood. The TCR comes from a woman aged 25 to 45 in good health. The CDR3 reads CASSIQGGPYEQYF. As DNA, the CDR3 is TGTGCCAGCAGCATCCAAGGGGGACCCTACGAGCAGTACTTC.